The 3 T cell receptor beta chains below were found in one sample sequenced in a study of cytotoxic CD8 clonotypes in ibrutinib-treated CLL. Assay: immunoSEQ multiplex PCR; the TCRdb copy retains only in-frame clones and omits some. The top ten hold 20% to 25% of the sample, which has approximately 100,000 clones, roughly four fifths seen once. Sample: PBMCs, taken after 24 months of ibrutinib treatment. The receptor set was obtained from a human donor with chronic lymphocytic leukemia.

The chain is built from TRBV7-2 and TRBJ2-3, with a possible D match to TRBD1 (6 bases). This CDR3 comprises 14 residues. CDR1 is SGHTA and CDR2 is FQGNSA in the germline V gene. With 3 bases removed from V and 4 bases from J, the gap between germline ends came to 11 bases. The CDR3 bases are TGTGCCAGCAGCTTCCTACAGGGACCAGATACGCAGTATTTT. This gives the protein CASSFLQGPDTQYF.

The genes are TRBV6-6 and TRBJ2-7; 8 bases agree with TRBD2. The CDR3 sequence is 15 residues long. Germline assignment: CDR1 MNHNY and CDR2 SVGAGI (reference sequence). The ends lost 6 bases at V and 2 bases at J; junction bases unmatched: 9. The CDR3 DNA reads as TGTGCCAGCAGCGCCCCGGGACTAGAGACCTACGAGCAGTACTTC. It translates to CASSAPGLETYEQYF.

The chain is built from TRBV5-6 and TRBJ2-5, with D possibly TRBD1 on 5 matching bases. The V gene lost 4 bases and the J gene lost 3 bases, with 10 bases spanning the gap. CDR3 length: 13 residues. Germline lookup yields CDR1 SGHDT and CDR2 YYEEEE. The CDR3, as DNA: TGTGCCAGCAGCCGACTGGACAAAGAGACCCAGTACTTC. Protein sequence: CASSRLDKETQYF. Full variable domain (remainder filled in from reference TRBV5-6 and TRBJ2-5): DAGVTQSPTHLIKTRGQQVTLRCSPKSGHDTVSWYQQALGQGPQFIFQYYEEEERQRGNFPDRFSGHQFPNYSSELNVNALLLGDSALYLCASSRLDKETQYFGPGTRLLVL.